This T cell receptor (beta chain) originates from a study of OX40 agonist ivuxolimab in advanced cancers. Study at large: Previous treatment with anti-PD-1, anti-PD-L1 or anti-CTLA-4 therapy was allowed; 40% had received some. General study results and limits: Nonresponders, in some cases, also had low normalized T-cell clonal expansion.

With regard to this clone: No antigen is known for it.

Germline assignment: CDR1 GTSNPN and CDR2 SVGIG (reference sequence). J was trimmed by 3 bases and V by 3 bases; bases with no gene match: 4. This CDR3 is 14 amino acids long. Libraries were prepared by immunoSEQ multiplex PCR; TCRdb keeps only in-frame clonotypes and omits some of them. This sample yields 60,000 or so clones, of which 82% are seen a single time; less than 0.6% belongs to the top ten. This chain joins TRBV30 and TRBJ2-3, with 9 bases aligning to TRBD2. The sequence came from an adult with an advanced solid tumor such as melanoma, head and neck, liver or kidney cancer. This specimen consisted of CD4+ or CD8+ T cells sorted from blood, obtained in a trial of the OX40 agonist ivuxolimab. As DNA, the CDR3 is TGTGCCTGGAGCAGCGGGAGGTTTACAGATACGCAGTATTTT. This encodes CAWSSGRFTDTQYF.